These T cell receptor beta chains were read from a single sample in a study of regulatory T cells in long-lasting Graves disease. A single record per CDR3 protein comes from TCRdb applying MiXCR to the multiplex PCR reads. The repertoire holds roughly 610,000 distinct CDR3 sequences, with about 16% as singletons. The same data also went into a second study, on T cells in Graves' hyperthyroidism and ophthalmopathy.

Sequenced material: peripheral blood mononuclear cells (PBMCs), taken at new diagnosis, from a patient treated with antithyroid drugs. These receptor sequences come from a man younger than 35 with Graves disease. Both conserved end residues are part of each CDR3.

cdr3_length,j_call,v_call,cdr3_aa
14,TRBJ2-5,TRBV6-2/TRBV6-3,CASSDPSEGETQYF
14,TRBJ1-1,TRBV5-1,CASSQETGQGRTFF
16,TRBJ2-7,TRBV7-6,CASSLAEGQGPYEQYF
11,TRBJ2-7,TRBV7-9,CASSSTGNLYF
11,TRBJ1-2,TRBV6-1,CAGAQDYGYTF
16,TRBJ2-3,TRBV27,CASKALSLQGTDTQYF
15,TRBJ2-3,TRBV5-6,CASSLGYGSTDTQYF
18,TRBJ2-6,TRBV5-1,CASSPRADYSTGANVLTF
15,TRBJ1-1,TRBV27,CASSLWGTLNTEAFF
12,TRBJ2-7,TRBV14,CASRDSGYEQYF
15,TRBJ2-2,TRBV30,CARRTSGRAGGELFF
15,TRBJ1-1,TRBV20-1,CSARDRRGTNTEAFF
14,TRBJ2-5,TRBV5-1,CASSLSGLKETQYF
14,TRBJ2-7,TRBV20-1,CSAFPGTGSYEQYF
12,TRBJ2-1,TRBV19,CASSTGVTEQFF
17,TRBJ1-5,TRBV28,CASSSHVGQGDFQPQHF
15,TRBJ1-2,TRBV29-1,CSVGVQLTGSYGYTF
13,TRBJ2-7,TRBV3-1,CASRGGLAYEQYF
14,TRBJ2-1,TRBV10-1,CASSESGQTNEQLF
16,TRBJ2-1,TRBV30,CAWSPGLAGELDEQFF
15,TRBJ2-1,TRBV27,CASTRGTLSYNEQFF
17,TRBJ2-2,TRBV4-1,CASSARYRQRNTGELFF
10,TRBJ2-1,TRBV2,CASWANEQFF
14,TRBJ2-5,TRBV11-3,CASSAKGAQETQYF
11,TRBJ2-7,TRBV30,CAWSSGYEQYF
18,TRBJ2-4,TRBV20-1,CSAFMTGASGIGKNIQYF
17,TRBJ1-2,TRBV12-3/TRBV12-4,CASSLAPSDGEDYGYTF
15,TRBJ2-1,TRBV14,CASSPGGRLYNEQFF
17,TRBJ2-1,TRBV5-6,CASSFLAGQGPYNEQFF
13,TRBJ1-2,TRBV29-1,CSVEGYFNYGYTF
15,TRBJ2-4,TRBV20-1,CSAKAGLIAKNIQYF
12,TRBJ2-5,TRBV30,CAWNVGGETQYF
17,TRBJ2-2,TRBV6-2/TRBV6-3,CASSLRGLAGNTGELFF
13,TRBJ2-1,TRBV5-1,CASSLSRSDEQFF
15,TRBJ2-3,TRBV6-2/TRBV6-3,CASSPWGGGRGTQYF
17,TRBJ2-3,TRBV28,CASTPTSGRPTGDTQYF
13,TRBJ1-3,TRBV9,CASSVYPGNTIYF
16,TRBJ2-1,TRBV5-1,CASSFRRDRGHNEQFF
17,TRBJ2-5,TRBV13,CASSLKASGSFQETQYF
15,TRBJ2-1,TRBV7-3,CASSFMGRELDEQFF
14,TRBJ2-5,TRBV7-9,CASSGGPVQETQYF
16,TRBJ1-3,TRBV15,CATSRGSGTLADTIYF
13,TRBJ2-7,TRBV2,CASSDTSGYEQYF
11,TRBJ1-1,TRBV28,CASRGWNEAFF
14,TRBJ2-5,TRBV6-2/TRBV6-3,CASRSGTFQETQYF
16,TRBJ1-2,TRBV12-3/TRBV12-4,CASSTTPKGQGVGYTF
15,TRBJ2-7,TRBV25-1,CASSGTRVKIHEQYF
14,TRBJ2-1,TRBV28,CASIGSGNYNEQFF
13,TRBJ1-1,TRBV20-1,CSASYSWGTEAFF
14,TRBJ2-7,TRBV30,CACRRGFGHREQYF
12,TRBJ2-7,TRBV20-1,CSGLAGMYEQYF
15,TRBJ1-4,TRBV7-9,CASSPIPADNEKLFF
15,TRBJ2-1,TRBV11-1,CASRSAGGLSNEQFF
16,TRBJ2-1,TRBV7-9,CASSSLGTSGRNEQFF
15,TRBJ1-2,TRBV13,CASSLRAVQTYGYTF
15,TRBJ2-1,TRBV19,CASSTLGLADNEQFF
15,TRBJ2-3,TRBV7-9,CASSLLREDTDTQYF
11,TRBJ1-1,TRBV7-9,CASSFITEASF
14,TRBJ1-2,TRBV7-9,CASSLGNAGHGYTF
15,TRBJ1-1,TRBV12-3/TRBV12-4,CASSLRAGGSTEAFF